The next 21 T cell receptor beta chains were all read from a single sample in a study of OX40 agonist ivuxolimab in advanced cancers. The data were produced by immunoSEQ multiplex PCR, yet TCRdb's version contains in-frame clones alone and is incomplete. The sample yields 65,000 to 75,000 clones, around nine tenths seen once. This material consisted of CD4+ or CD8+ T cells sorted from blood, taken in a trial of the OX40 agonist ivuxolimab. The receptors originated from an adult with an advanced solid tumor such as melanoma, head and neck, liver or kidney cancer.

V gene TRBV6-5 combines with J gene TRBJ2-1; the D is unclear. The V gene's germline CDR1 is MNHEY and CDR2 SVGAGI. The ends were cut back, 0 bases at V and 6 bases at J, with 9 bases in the middle. The CDR3 is made up of 14 amino acids. The CDR3 DNA sequence: TGTGCCAGCAGTTACTCGAGAACTCGCAATGAGCAGTTCTTC. The encoded protein is CASSYSRTRNEQFF.

The chain is built from TRBV10-2 and TRBJ1-1; D gene unclear. The V gene lost 2 bases and the J gene lost 4 bases, with 17 bases spanning the gap. This CDR3 is built from 16 residues. Germline V gene lookup returns CDR1 WSHSY and CDR2 SAAADI. The CDR3 spells CASSEISGSGSTEAFF. The CDR3, as DNA: TGCGCCAGCAGTGAGATTTCGGGCAGTGGGTCCACTGAAGCTTTCTTT.

This chain links TRBV28 with TRBJ1-1; TRBD1 is a possible D gene (5 bases). Trimming cost V 2 bases and J 11 bases, with 18 bases left between them. The V gene's germline CDR1 is MDHEN and CDR2 SYDVKM. The length of the CDR3 is 14 residues. For the CDR3, the DNA is TGTGCCAGCAGTTTAGGTCGCAGTCGGGACGCGGCTTTCTTT. Translation: CASSLGRSRDAAFF.

This chain joins TRBV5-1 and TRBJ2-1, with 9 bases fitting TRBD2. The trim removed 4 bases at V and 7 bases at J, leaving 6 bases unmatched. This CDR3 comprises 14 residues. Germline V gives CDR1 SGHRS, CDR2 YFSETQ. The CDR3 loop is CASSISGSSNEQFF. DNA of the CDR3: TGCGCCAGCAGCATTAGCGGGAGTAGTAATGAGCAGTTCTTC.

This clone has just one count. The chain employs TRBV5-5 and TRBJ1-1; D perhaps matches TRBD1 (5 bases). CDR1 is SGHKS and CDR2 is YYEKEE in the germline V gene (reference sequence). The CDR3 totals 14 residues. Trimming took 3 bases from V and 3 from J, leaving 12 bases between them. The CDR3: CASSWGTLDTEAFF. CDR3 DNA sequence: TGTGCCAGCAGCTGGGGGACCCTGGACACTGAAGCTTTCTTT.

This chain connects TRBV7-2 to TRBJ2-5; D is ambiguous. Matching the DNA end better, TRBJ2-7 makes the J call doubtful. Germline CDR1 and CDR2: SGHTA and FQGNSA. The CDR3 is made up of 11 amino acids. The CDR3 DNA reads as TGTGCCAGCAGCCTCAACTACGAGCAGTACTTC. It translates to CASSLNYEQYF.

This clone appeared once. The J gene is TRBJ2-3, the V gene TRBV6-6, with TRBD2 identical over 11 bases. The V and J ends lost 6 bases and 7 bases, in that order; junction bases with no gene match: 6. The CDR3 extends over 14 amino acids. Looked up from germline, CDR1 is MNHNY and CDR2 is SVGAGI (reference sequence). The chain's CDR3 is CASRDTSGRYTQYF. CDR3 DNA: TGTGCCAGCAGGGACACTAGCGGGAGATATACGCAGTATTTT.

This clone was seen just once. CDR3 bases: TGTGCCAGCAGTTTTCGGGACCTACGTTCCTACGAGCAGTACTTC. Protein product: CASSFRDLRSYEQYF. The J gene is TRBJ2-7, the V gene TRBV11-2; possibly TRBD1 or TRBD2 for D (5 bases each). V lost 6 bases and J lost 1, with 16 bases in between. Germline lookup yields CDR1 SGHAT and CDR2 FQNNGV. The CDR3 is made up of 15 amino acids.

J is TRBJ2-7 and V is TRBV4-1; D is unclear. CDR3 size: 13 residues. Germline values: CDR1 MGHRA, CDR2 YSYEKL. V lost 4 bases to trimming and J lost 1 base, with 8 bases between them. The CDR3 DNA sequence: TGCGCCAGCAGCCCCGCCGGATCCTACGAGCAGTACTTC. This codes for CASSPAGSYEQYF.

The V gene is TRBV14, the J gene TRBJ2-1; the match to TRBD2 covers 9 bases. This CDR3 spans 15 amino acids. Germline values: CDR1 SGHDN, CDR2 FVKESK. Trimming took 4 bases from V and 4 from J; bases not matched to a gene: 5. The CDR3 here is CASSPTSGIYNEQFF. The CDR3 coding sequence is TGTGCCAGCAGCCCGACTAGCGGAATATACAATGAGCAGTTCTTC.

This chain connects TRBV11-2 to TRBJ2-7; D ambiguous. Looked up from germline, CDR1 is SGHAT and CDR2 is FQNNGV. The CDR3 runs 13 residues. Trimming took off 2 bases at V and 7 bases at J, with 12 bases between the two ends. The CDR3 spells CASSLNHLGEQYF. Here the CDR3 DNA reads TGTGCCAGCAGCTTAAATCACCTTGGGGAGCAGTACTTC.

The chain combines TRBV19 with TRBJ1-5; possibly TRBD1 for D (5 bases). This CDR3 has 13 amino acids. Trimming stripped 8 bases from V and 4 bases from J, with 12 bases between. The germline V gene has CDR1 LNHDA and CDR2 SQIVND (reference sequence). CDR3 sequence: CASDQGGNQPQHF. In nucleotides, the CDR3 is TGTGCCAGTGATCAGGGAGGGAATCAGCCCCAGCATTTT.

This chain joins TRBV19 and TRBJ2-5; TRBD2 matches at 7 bases. The CDR3 is made up of 17 amino acids. Germline V gene data show CDR1 as LNHDA and CDR2 as SQIVND (reference sequence). The V and J ends lost 3 bases and 0 bases, in that order; junction bases with no gene match: 10. The CDR3 nucleotides read TGTGCCAGTAGTATGTTTGGGGCTAGCGGTGACCAAGAGACCCAGTACTTC. This encodes CASSMFGASGDQETQYF. Full variable domain (missing parts from reference TRBV19 and TRBJ2-5): DGGITQSPKYLFRKEGQNVTLSCEQNLNHDAMYWYRQDPGQGLRLIYYSQIVNDFQKGDIAEGYSVSREKKESFPLTVTSAQKNPTAFYLCASSMFGASGDQETQYFGPGTRLLVL.

This clone was seen a single time. The V gene is TRBV6-4, the J gene TRBJ2-3; possibly TRBD1 for D (5 bases). This CDR3 contains 15 residues. V was shortened by 6 bases and J by 3 bases, with 16 bases between the two germline ends. Germline V lookup: CDR1 MRHNA, CDR2 SNTAGT. The CDR3 sequence is CASSETGFHTDTQYF. CDR3 coding DNA: TGTGCCAGCAGCGAAACAGGTTTTCATACAGATACGCAGTATTTT.

The V call is TRBV5-6, the J call TRBJ1-1, with 9 bases fitting TRBD1. This CDR3 region has 15 residues. The trim removed 4 bases at V and 1 base at J, leaving 5 bases unmatched. Per the germline V gene, CDR1 is SGHDT and CDR2 is YYEEEE. CDR3 nucleotides: TGTGCCAGCAGCGCTGGACAGGGGAGGAACACTGAAGCTTTCTTT. Its translation is CASSAGQGRNTEAFF.

The chain recombines TRBV10-3 with TRBJ2-5; 7 bases line up with TRBD2. The V and J ends lost 7 bases and 4 bases, in that order; junction bases with no gene match: 6. Germline V gene data show CDR1 as ENHRY and CDR2 as SYGVKD. CDR3 size: 13 residues. DNA for the CDR3: TGTGCCATCACCTCTACGGGGGGAGAGACCCAGTACTTC. Protein product: CAITSTGGETQYF.

The rearrangement joins TRBV5-1 to TRBJ1-3; D is ambiguous. Trimming pared 4 bases from V and 1 base from J, leaving 9 bases between. There are 14 residues in the CDR3. Germline V gives CDR1 SGHRS, CDR2 YFSETQ. For the CDR3, the DNA is TGCGCCAGCAGCCCGTCGGAATCTGGAAACACCATATATTTT. Translation gives CASSPSESGNTIYF.

The count of this clone is one. The chain uses TRBV7-6 and TRBJ2-5; a possible D gene is TRBD2 (5 bases). Germline-derived CDR1 and CDR2 are SGHVS and FNYEAQ. This CDR3 is built from 12 residues. V shed 4 bases and J shed 5 bases, with 8 bases lying between them. The chain's CDR3 is CASSSSGETQYF. CDR3 sequence (DNA): TGTGCCAGCAGCTCCTCGGGGGAGACCCAGTACTTC.

The chain recombines TRBV5-3 with TRBJ1-5; perhaps TRBD1 as D (6 bases). TRBV5-3 has ORF status, its function being uncertain. With 4 bases removed from V and 2 bases from J, the gap between germline ends came to 22 bases. CDR3 length equals 18 residues. CDR3 nucleotides: TGTGCCAGAAGCGGCAAAAAAAACAGGGCGGAGGGCAATCAGCCCCAGCATTTT. Translation gives CARSGKKNRAEGNQPQHF.

This chain connects TRBV7-6 to TRBJ1-2; D remains ambiguous. The CDR3 length is 15 residues. Germline CDR1 is SGHVS and CDR2 is FNYEAQ. V shed 1 base and J shed 7 bases, with 16 bases lying between them. CDR3 residues: CASSLVAALEVGYTF. The CDR3 nucleotides read TGTGCCAGCAGCTTAGTTGCGGCCTTAGAGGTTGGCTACACCTTC.

The rearrangement joins TRBV5-1 to TRBJ2-6, with TRBD1 identical over 8 bases. After removal of 4 bases from V and 4 bases from J, the junction contained 10 bases not matched to a gene. Germline V CDR1 and CDR2: SGHRS, YFSETQ. This CDR3 has 17 amino acids. CDR3 DNA: TGCGCCAGCAGCATAGAGGGACAGGCGGGAGGGGCCAACGTCCTGACTTTC. Its translation is CASSIEGQAGGANVLTF.